A selection of T cell receptor beta chains follows, all from one sample in a study of T cell responses to AZD1222 COVID-19 vaccine. Data came from immunoSEQ multiplex PCR; TCRdb stores just in-frame clones and leaves some out. This sample has 180,000 or so clones, with around 95% found just once. The source was peripheral blood, collected on day 0 of AZD1222 vaccination. The origin of the receptors is an adult in good health. Both conserved end residues are part of each CDR3. Each record gives: CDR3 DNA, CDR3 protein, clone size, J gene, CDR3 length, V gene, D gene. The D gene is left open where the match is weak. Clone size, where shown, is once, few, many, or a class for clones that have expanded.

TGTGCCAGCAGTGTAGGGGGCACGTGGGGTGAAAATTCACCCCTCCACTTT	CASSVGGTWGENSPLHF	-	TRBJ1-6	17	TRBV28	TRBD1
TGTGCCAGCAGCCGAATAACAGGGAGAAACTATGGCTACACCTTC	CASSRITGRNYGYTF	-	TRBJ1-2	15	TRBV3-1/TRBV3-2	-
TGCAGCGTTGAAGATGAAGAGAGCTCCTACAATGAGCAGTTCTTC	CSVEDEESSYNEQFF	-	TRBJ2-1	15	TRBV29-1	-
TGTGCCAGCAGCCTAGAAGTCCACACCGGGGAGCTGTTTTTT	CASSLEVHTGELFF	-	TRBJ2-2	14	TRBV7-8	-
TGTGCCAGCATGGACGGCAATCAGCCCCAGCATTTT	CASMDGNQPQHF	few	TRBJ1-5	12	TRBV28	-
TGTGCCAGCAGTGAAATCCCAGGGGACGTTGAAAAACTGTTTTTT	CASSEIPGDVEKLFF	-	TRBJ1-4	15	TRBV6-1	-
TGTGCCAGCAGCTACGGACTAGCGGGAGGAGGGGAGCTGTTTTTT	CASSYGLAGGGELFF	-	TRBJ2-2	15	TRBV7-3	TRBD2
TGTGCCAGCAGCTCGGGCCTATCCTATGGCTACACCTTC	CASSSGLSYGYTF	-	TRBJ1-2	13	TRBV12-3/TRBV12-4	-
TGCGCCAGCAGCCACCTAGGTACTAATGAAAAACTGTTTTTT	CASSHLGTNEKLFF	-	TRBJ1-4	14	TRBV4-1	-
TGTGCCAGCAGTGAAGCTGGGGACAATCGCATTCAGTACTTC	CASSEAGDNRIQYF	-	TRBJ2-4	14	TRBV6-1	-
TGCGCCAGCAGTGAGTCGGCCGACAGTAATCAGCCCCAGCATTTT	CASSESADSNQPQHF	-	TRBJ1-5	15	TRBV10-2	-
TGTGCCAGCAGCCAAGGGCCTTCTGGGGCCAACGTCCTGACTTTC	CASSQGPSGANVLTF	-	TRBJ2-6	15	TRBV3-1/TRBV3-2	-
TGTGCCAGCAGCCAAGTTAGTAGCAAAGGCGGACCTGAGCAGTTCTTC	CASSQVSSKGGPEQFF	-	TRBJ2-1	16	TRBV4-2	-
TGTGCCAGCAGCCAAGGAGGGGTCATAGCCAAAAACATTCAGTACTTC	CASSQGGVIAKNIQYF	-	TRBJ2-4	16	TRBV3-1/TRBV3-2	-
TGTGCCAGCAGTTTTTTATCGGCGGGAGGGTACAATGAGCAGTTCTTC	CASSFLSAGGYNEQFF	-	TRBJ2-1	16	TRBV27	TRBD2
TGTGCCAGCGGACTACAGGGGGGGAATCAGCCCCAGCATTTT	CASGLQGGNQPQHF	-	TRBJ1-5	14	TRBV27	TRBD1
TGTGCCAGCAGTGAATATAATTCACCCCTCCACTTT	CASSEYNSPLHF	once	TRBJ1-6	12	TRBV25-1	-
TGTGCCAGCAGCACCCGGACAGGGAGAGGTGGCTACACCTTC	CASSTRTGRGGYTF	-	TRBJ1-2	14	TRBV7-2	TRBD1
TGTGCCATCAGAGATCAAGGTTCGCCCTACAATGAGCAGTTCTTC	CAIRDQGSPYNEQFF	-	TRBJ2-1	15	TRBV10-3	-
TGTGCCAGCAGTTACTCGATACGGGGGTCTTCACCCCTCCACTTT	CASSYSIRGSSPLHF	-	TRBJ1-6	15	TRBV6-5	-
TGTGCCAGCTCACCACCGGGATCCTCTGGAAACACCATATATTTT	CASSPPGSSGNTIYF	-	TRBJ1-3	15	TRBV18	-
TGTGCCAGCGACCTACACGCAGATAATAATTCACCCCTCCACTTT	CASDLHADNNSPLHF	-	TRBJ1-6	15	TRBV6-5	-
TGTGCCAGCAGTTTTGTGGGGCAGGGATTAATTCACTATGGCTACACCTTC	CASSFVGQGLIHYGYTF	-	TRBJ1-2	17	TRBV28	-
TGCGCCAGCAGCTTGGAGGGTTTGAACACTGAAGCTTTCTTT	CASSLEGLNTEAFF	-	TRBJ1-1	14	TRBV5-1	-
TGTGCCACCAGCAGAGAGACAGGGGCTGGGGCCAACGTCCTGACTTTC	CATSRETGAGANVLTF	-	TRBJ2-6	16	TRBV15	TRBD1
TGTGCCAGCAACAAGAACACTGAAGCTTTCTTT	CASNKNTEAFF	-	TRBJ1-1	11	TRBV2	-
TGTGCCAGCAGCCAAGGGGCTAGCGGGAGTGGGACCCAGTACTTC	CASSQGASGSGTQYF	-	TRBJ2-5	15	TRBV14	TRBD2
TGTGCCAGCAGCCGACAGGGTTTTGCCGGGGAGCTGTTTTTT	CASSRQGFAGELFF	-	TRBJ2-2	14	TRBV28	TRBD1
TGTGCCAGCTCACGACCTCGGACTAGCAGTCAAGAGACCCAGTACTTC	CASSRPRTSSQETQYF	-	TRBJ2-5	16	TRBV18	TRBD2
TGTGCCAAAAGGAACAGGGCCGGTAGCAATCAGCCCCAGCATTTT	CAKRNRAGSNQPQHF	once	TRBJ1-5	15	TRBV6-4	-
TGTGCCAGCAGCCGGGGACGGGGAACAACTGAAGCTTTCTTT	CASSRGRGTTEAFF	-	TRBJ1-1	14	TRBV3-1/TRBV3-2	-